Sequencing of this TCR beta chain was carried out in a study of Graves' ophthalmopathy and Graves' hyperthyroidism. TCR beta CDR3 amplification used RNA transcripts. RT-PCR was first run with HTBI primers, then multiplex PCR in a second round. In TCRdb, the multiplex PCR reads were re-called with MiXCR into one record per CDR3 protein. The sample holds around 40,000 distinct CDR3 sequences, 52% seen once. V dropped 6 bases and J dropped 3 bases, with 20 bases sitting between them. There are 15 residues in the CDR3. Germline-derived CDR1 and CDR2 are DFQATT and SNEGSKA (reference sequence). Patients were excluded if they had other autoimmune diseases or uncontrolled infections, and likewise if pregnancy or lactation applied.

V usage is TRBV20-1 and J usage is TRBJ1-1; possibly TRBD1 for D (5 bases). This receptor was identified in an adult man with Graves' ophthalmopathy. The sample was peripheral blood. CDR3 in amino acids: CSAPRSGGVYTEAFF. CDR3 sequence (DNA): TGCAGTGCCCCACGTTCGGGGGGAGTGTACACTGAAGCTTTCTTT.